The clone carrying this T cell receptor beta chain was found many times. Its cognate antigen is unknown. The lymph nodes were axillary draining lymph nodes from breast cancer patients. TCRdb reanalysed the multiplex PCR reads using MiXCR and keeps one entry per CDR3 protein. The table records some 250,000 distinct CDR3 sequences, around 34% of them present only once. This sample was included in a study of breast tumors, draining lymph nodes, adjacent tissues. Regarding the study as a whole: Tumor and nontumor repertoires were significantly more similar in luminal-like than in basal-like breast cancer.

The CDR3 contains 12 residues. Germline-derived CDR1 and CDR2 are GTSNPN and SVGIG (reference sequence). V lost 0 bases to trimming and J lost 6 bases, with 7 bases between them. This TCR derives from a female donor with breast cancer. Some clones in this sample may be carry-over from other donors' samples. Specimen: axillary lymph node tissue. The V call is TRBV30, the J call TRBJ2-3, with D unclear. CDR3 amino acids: CAWSVLQDTQYF. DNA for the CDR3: TGTGCCTGGAGTGTACTTCAGGATACGCAGTATTTT.